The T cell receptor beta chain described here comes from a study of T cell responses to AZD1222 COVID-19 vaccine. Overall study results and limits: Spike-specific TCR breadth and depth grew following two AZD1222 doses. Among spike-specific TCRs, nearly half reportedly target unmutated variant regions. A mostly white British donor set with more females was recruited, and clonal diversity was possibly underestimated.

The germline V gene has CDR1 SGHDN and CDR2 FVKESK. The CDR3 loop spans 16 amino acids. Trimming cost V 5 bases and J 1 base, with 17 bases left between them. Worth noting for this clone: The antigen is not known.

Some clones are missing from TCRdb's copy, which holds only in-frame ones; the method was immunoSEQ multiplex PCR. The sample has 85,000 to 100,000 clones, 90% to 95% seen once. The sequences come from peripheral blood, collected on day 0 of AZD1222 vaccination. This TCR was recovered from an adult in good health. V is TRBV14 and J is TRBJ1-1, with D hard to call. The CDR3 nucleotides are TGTGCCAGCAGCTCCCGAATTTGGGGAACGAACACTGAAGCTTTCTTT. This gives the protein CASSSRIWGTNTEAFF.